Below are 20 T cell receptor beta chains sequenced from a single sample in a study of cytomegalovirus exposure and HLA in healthy donors. Primers included in the PCR were 60 Vbeta and 13 Jbeta primers. Measured with immunoSEQ multiplex PCR; TCRdb has only the in-frame clones, and not every one. The sample holds 150,000 to 200,000 clones, around three quarters seen once. Input material: PBMCs. Receptors originate from a woman aged 45-59 years in good health and CMV-seronegative.

The chain is built from TRBV28 and TRBJ1-6, with TRBD1 as a possible D gene (6 bases). Trimming removed 5 bases from V and 4 bases from J, with 9 bases in between. This CDR3 is built from 14 residues. The germline CDR1 and CDR2 sequences are MDHEN and SYDVKM. CDR3 amino acids: CASSPQGYNSPLHF. The CDR3, as DNA: TGTGCCAGCAGTCCCCAGGGGTATAATTCACCCCTCCACTTT.

The rearrangement links TRBV2 to TRBJ1-1; D might be TRBD1 (5 bases). Germline V lookup: CDR1 SNHLY, CDR2 FYNNEI. The CDR3 consists of 15 residues. V shed 7 bases and J shed 10 bases, with 25 bases lying between them. CDR3 bases: TGTGCCAGCATCCTGACAGACGATTGGAACCCTGGAGCTTTCTTT. The encoded protein is CASILTDDWNPGAFF.

The chain is built from TRBV7-2 and TRBJ1-2, with D maybe TRBD1 (5 bases). Trimming removed 5 bases at V and 1 base at J, with 17 bases between. The V gene's germline CDR1 is SGHTA and CDR2 FQGNSA. The CDR3 is made up of 16 amino acids. In DNA, the CDR3 is TGTGCCAGCAGCCCGGGGGGGGGATGGAGTAACTATGGCTACACCTTC. It yields the protein CASSPGGGWSNYGYTF.

The CDR3 region has the DNA TGTGCCAGCAGCCTAAACCGAAACAATGAGCAGTTCTTC. Its translation: CASSLNRNNEQFF. This sequence joins TRBV11-2 and TRBJ2-1, with no clear D. The germline V gene encodes CDR1 SGHAT and CDR2 FQNNGV. The V end lost 5 bases, the J end lost 5 bases, and 10 bases lay between the germline ends. The CDR3 is 13 residues long.

With respect to this clone: The junction does not match germline at one end; this may be a read error. V usage is TRBV7-9 and J usage is TRBJ2-7, with 12 bases lining up with TRBD2. The CDR3 has 15 amino acids. Germline loops: CDR1 SEHNR, CDR2 FQNEAQ (reference sequence). The CDR3 is CSSSSLAGGVYEQYF. The CDR3 DNA sequence: TGTTCCAGCAGCTCCCTAGCGGGAGGGGTCTACGAGCAGTACTTC.

The chain carries TRBV6-1 and TRBJ2-7, with 14 bases matching TRBD2. CDR1 and CDR2 from the germline V gene are MNHNS and SASEGT. There are 14 residues in the CDR3. Trimming cost V 10 bases and J 4 bases; bases outside gene matches: 6. CDR3 DNA sequence: TGTGCCACCGGGACTAGCGGGAGTTCGTACGAGCAGTACTTC. Translation gives CATGTSGSSYEQYF.

This chain joins TRBV7-8 and TRBJ1-3, with D perhaps matching TRBD1 (5 bases). Germline V gene sequence: CDR1 SGHVS, CDR2 FQNEAQ. The CDR3 contains 15 residues. Trimming stripped 1 base from V and 4 bases from J, with 11 bases between. DNA of the CDR3: TGTGCCAGCAGCTTAGAGGTCTGGGGCGGAAACACCATATATTTT. Translation: CASSLEVWGGNTIYF.

The rearrangement links TRBV7-2 to TRBJ1-2; 7 bases match TRBD1. The V gene end was trimmed by 1 base and the J gene end by 8 bases; junction bases not matched to a gene: 4. This CDR3 is 13 amino acids long. CDR1 and CDR2 (germline): SGHTA, FQGNSA. The CDR3 DNA follows: TGTGCCAGCAGCTTAGGGGAAGGGGGCGGCTACACCTTC. Translating gives CASSLGEGGGYTF.

The V and J genes are TRBV4-1 and TRBJ2-7; TRBD1 matches at 7 bases. J was trimmed by 0 bases and V by 4 bases; bases with no gene match: 6. In germline, CDR1 is MGHRA, CDR2 YSYEKL. The CDR3 length is 15 residues. The CDR3 is CASSLDRTTSYEQYF. The CDR3, as DNA: TGCGCCAGCAGCCTGGACAGGACCACCTCCTACGAGCAGTACTTC.

The chain is built from TRBV28 and TRBJ1-5, with D possibly TRBD1 on 5 matching bases. Trimming removed 8 bases from V and 2 bases from J, with 10 bases in between. The CDR3 is made up of 13 amino acids. Germline V gene sequence: CDR1 MDHEN, CDR2 SYDVKM. The CDR3: CASGGEGNQPQHF. In nucleotides, the CDR3 is TGTGCCAGCGGGGGGGAGGGCAATCAGCCCCAGCATTTT.

The V call is TRBV28, the J call TRBJ1-3, with D hard to call. CDR1 is MDHEN and CDR2 is SYDVKM in the germline V gene. The V end was cut by 10 bases, the J end by 0 bases, with 10 bases between. The CDR3 has 13 amino acids. For the CDR3, the DNA is TGTGCCACCTATCCAAGCTCTGGAAACACCATATATTTT. The encoded protein is CATYPSSGNTIYF.

The CDR3 DNA is TGCGCCAGCAGCCAATACAGGGCCCAACAGCCCCAGCATTTT. Protein sequence: CASSQYRAQQPQHF. The chain combines TRBV4-3 with TRBJ1-5; a possible D gene is TRBD1 (6 bases). The CDR3 has 14 residues. Trimming took 2 bases from V and 7 from J, leaving 12 bases between them. CDR1 and CDR2 (germline): LGHNA, YSLEER.

The CDR3 is CASSQMTGMNTEAFF. DNA for the CDR3: TGTGCCAGCAGCCAAATGACAGGTATGAACACTGAAGCTTTCTTT. The V call is TRBV14, the J call TRBJ1-1, with D possibly matching TRBD1 (6 bases). V was trimmed by 2 bases and J by 0 bases, leaving 10 bases between them. The CDR3 is 15 amino acids. Per germline, CDR1 SGHDN and CDR2 FVKESK.

This clone was recorded only once. V gene TRBV7-9 combines with J gene TRBJ2-1; 10 bases match TRBD2. V was clipped by 4 bases and J by 5 bases; unmatched bases: 8. Germline assignment: CDR1 SEHNR and CDR2 FQNEAQ (reference sequence). This CDR3 spans 16 amino acids. The CDR3 loop reads CASSWKGLAPDNEQFF. For the CDR3, the DNA is TGTGCCAGCAGCTGGAAGGGACTAGCGCCTGACAATGAGCAGTTCTTC.

The genes are TRBV6-1 and TRBJ1-1; D may be TRBD1 (5 bases). The CDR3 spans 13 residues. The germline V and J ends were trimmed by 2 bases and 2 bases, with 6 bases remaining between them. The germline V gene encodes CDR1 MNHNS and CDR2 SASEGT. The CDR3 DNA follows: TGTGCCAGCAGTGAAAGGACAAACACTGAAGCTTTCTTT. It is translated as CASSERTNTEAFF.

This sequence joins TRBV19 and TRBJ1-5, with TRBD1 matching 8 bases. V lost 5 bases, J lost 4 bases, and 10 bases stayed unmatched. There are 16 residues in the CDR3. CDR1 LNHDA and CDR2 SQIVND come from the germline V gene (reference sequence). This CDR3 reads CASSSERQGLNQPQHF. CDR3 DNA: TGTGCCAGTAGTTCGGAGCGACAGGGGCTTAATCAGCCCCAGCATTTT.

This chain's CDR3 is CASSLTGTGTYEQYF. The CDR3 DNA is TGTGCCAGCAGTCTAACCGGGACAGGGACCTACGAGCAGTACTTC. This chain joins TRBV28 and TRBJ2-7; TRBD1 matches at 9 bases. In germline, CDR1 is MDHEN, CDR2 SYDVKM. CDR3 length: 15 residues. V lost 5 bases, J lost 2 bases, and 7 bases stayed unmatched. The full variable domain, with the rest looked up from reference TRBV28 and TRBJ2-7, is DVKVTQSSRYLVKRTGEKVFLECVQDMDHENMFWYRQDPGLGLRLIYFSYDVKMKEKGDIPEGYSVSREKKERFSLILESASTNQTSMYLCASSLTGTGTYEQYFGPGTRLTVT.

This clone was seen a handful of times. The gene calls are TRBV19 and TRBJ1-3; D is ambiguous. V was cut by 2 bases and J by 4 bases, with 18 bases left in between. This CDR3 contains 17 residues. Germline V gives CDR1 LNHDA, CDR2 SQIVND (reference sequence). The chain's CDR3 is CASSISRRAKVGNTIYF. The CDR3 nucleotides read TGTGCCAGTAGTATATCCAGGAGGGCGAAGGTCGGAAACACCATATATTTT.

The chain recombines TRBV19 with TRBJ1-5; weak D call: TRBD1 (6 bases). CDR3 size: 15 residues. Germline CDR1 and CDR2: LNHDA and SQIVND (reference sequence). V was pared by 0 bases and J by 8 bases, with 14 bases between. The CDR3 DNA reads as TGTGCCAGTAGTATAGATGGGACACCCTCTGAGCCCCAGCATTTT. It encodes CASSIDGTPSEPQHF.

V usage is TRBV10-3 and J usage is TRBJ2-7; D ambiguous. Germline CDR1 ENHRY, CDR2 SYGVKD. CDR3 size: 12 residues. V was clipped by 3 bases and J by 2 bases, with 5 bases between them. The DNA for the CDR3 is TGTGCCATCAGTGAATCAGCCTACGAGCAGTACTTC. Its translation is CAISESAYEQYF.